This T cell receptor beta chain was sequenced in a study of T-cell reconstitution after alpha-beta-depleted transplantation in children. The table lists this clonotype with a few counts. For TCRbeta, the library was prepared with unique molecular identifiers. TCRdb passed the PCR reads through MiXCR, listing each CDR3 protein once. The sample consists of hundreds of thousands of distinct CDR3 sequences, around 13% of them appearing once. CDR1 is LNHNV, CDR2 YYDKDF, per germline (reference sequence). With 0 bases removed from V and 8 bases from J, the gap between germline ends came to 17 bases. The CDR3 is 16 amino acids.

The TCR sequence derives from a girl aged 2 to 9 with congenital amegakaryocytic thrombocytopenia, due to receive a stem cell transplant. The material sequenced was PBMCs, taken before TCRalphabeta/CD19-depleted stem cell transplant. This chain links TRBV15 with TRBJ2-1; a weak D match, TRBD2 (5 bases). The CDR3 is CATSRDWRPAVHEQFF. CDR3 nucleotide sequence: TGTGCCACCAGCAGAGATTGGCGTCCAGCGGTCCATGAGCAGTTCTTC.